These 18 T cell receptor beta chains were sequenced from one sample in a study of T cell changes during pregnancy in multiple sclerosis. The protocol was immunoSEQ multiplex PCR, while the TCRdb copy is restricted to in-frame clones and leaves out a portion. The sample records around 80,000 clones, about 94% being singletons. Sequencing used peripheral blood, obtained in the second trimester of pregnancy. These receptors came from a female donor in good health, enrolled as a control in a pregnancy study.

This clone was seen once. The genes are TRBV18 and TRBJ2-5; D gene uncertain. The CDR3 contains 13 residues. Trimming removed 1 base from V and 3 bases from J, with 6 bases in between. The germline gives CDR1 KGHSH, CDR2 LQKENI. Here the CDR3 DNA reads TGTGCCAGCTCACCACGGCAGGAAGAGACCCAGTACTTC. This encodes CASSPRQEETQYF.

The rearrangement links TRBV5-1 to TRBJ2-3; 7 positions match TRBD2. The CDR3 sequence is 14 residues long. The junction had 5 bases not matched to a gene; V was cut back by 5 bases and J by 2 bases. Germline loops: CDR1 SGHRS, CDR2 YFSETQ. CDR3 loop: CASRAGASTDTQYF. The CDR3 coding sequence is TGCGCCAGCAGGGCGGGAGCTTCCACAGATACGCAGTATTTT.

The chain employs TRBV28 and TRBJ2-1, with D perhaps TRBD1 (5 bases). Trimming took 11 bases from V and 5 from J, leaving 16 bases between them. CDR3 length: 13 residues. Germline V gene sequence: CDR1 MDHEN, CDR2 SYDVKM. CDR3 coding DNA: TGTGCCGGTAAAGGGGTCTCTAACAATGAGCAGTTCTTC. Translated: CAGKGVSNNEQFF.

This clone showed up just once. The V and J genes are TRBV21-1 and TRBJ2-7; the table's TRBD1 call for D was not verified on the DNA. TRBV21-1 is a pseudogene segment. This CDR3 has 15 amino acids. The CDR3 nucleotides read TGTGCCAGCAGCAATGGGGACAGGCTCTCCTACGAGCAGTACTTC. This sequence encodes CASSNGDRLSYEQYF.

This chain connects TRBV6-5 to TRBJ2-3; TRBD2 matches at 10 bases. The CDR3 has 13 residues. Germline trimming cut 6 bases from V and 12 bases from J; bases unmatched to any gene: 9. The V gene's germline CDR1 is MNHEY and CDR2 SVGAGI. Written as DNA, the CDR3 is TGTGCCAGCAGCCCGGCCGGGACTAGCGTCCAGTATTTT. Translating it yields CASSPAGTSVQYF.

The CDR3 DNA is TGTGCCAGCAGCCGGCGGCGCGGGAGCTCCTACGAGCAGTACTTC. Translation gives CASSRRRGSSYEQYF. The gene calls are TRBV7-2 and TRBJ2-7; 7 bases fit TRBD2. The length of the CDR3 is 15 residues. Germline trimming cut 5 bases from V and 0 bases from J; bases unmatched to any gene: 7. The germline gives CDR1 SGHTA, CDR2 FQGNSA. Variable domain in full (rest from reference TRBV7-2 and TRBJ2-7): GAGVSQSPSNKVTEKGKDVELRCDPISGHTALYWYRQSLGQGLEFLIYFQGNSAPDKSGLPSDRFSAERTGGSVSTLTIQRTQQEDSAVYLCASSRRRGSSYEQYFGPGTRLTVT.

This clone was seen a few times. This rearrangement joins TRBV7-2 to TRBJ1-5, with D tentatively TRBD1 (6 bases). Germline values: CDR1 SGHTA, CDR2 FQGNSA. This CDR3 spans 14 amino acids. The germline V and J ends were trimmed by 5 bases and 6 bases, with 14 bases remaining between them. As DNA, the CDR3 is TGTGCCAGCAGCCGGACAGCGGGGAGTCAGCCCCAGCATTTT. This sequence encodes CASSRTAGSQPQHF.

The J gene is TRBJ2-1, the V gene TRBV5-8; possible D gene TRBD2, 6 bases. Between the trimmed V and J ends, which lost 4 bases and 13 bases, there was a span of 12 bases. The CDR3 has 11 amino acids. Germline lookup yields CDR1 SGHTS and CDR2 YDEGEE. This chain's CDR3 is CASSTGSKQFF. Written as DNA, the CDR3 is TGTGCCAGCAGCACCGGGAGCAAACAGTTCTTC.

This sequence joins TRBV6-1 and TRBJ2-6, with D maybe TRBD2 (6 bases). Trimming took off 3 bases at V and 0 bases at J, with 21 bases between the two ends. This CDR3 has 20 residues. Germline loops: CDR1 MNHNS, CDR2 SASEGT. The CDR3 DNA reads TGTGCCAGCAGTGAGGGGGGTCGGCAGAGTCATCCCTCTGGGGCCAACGTCCTGACTTTC. This codes for CASSEGGRQSHPSGANVLTF.

CDR3 region: CANHDTKSHSATNEKLFF. In DNA form, the CDR3 reads TGTGCCAACCACGACACCAAATCTCACTCAGCAACTAATGAAAAACTGTTTTTT. The chain joins TRBV27 to TRBJ1-4, with unresolved D. This CDR3 comprises 18 residues. V dropped 10 bases and J dropped 0 bases, with 24 bases sitting between them. In germline, CDR1 is MNHEY, CDR2 SMNVEV (reference sequence). Full variable domain (remainder filled in from reference TRBV27 and TRBJ1-4): EAQVTQNPRYLITVTGKKLTVTCSQNMNHEYMSWYRQDPGLGLRQIYYSMNVEVTDKGDVPEGYKVSRKEKRNFPLILESPSPNQTSLYFCANHDTKSHSATNEKLFFGSGTQLSVL.

The CDR3 DNA follows: TGCAGCGTTGAAGGTATAGCGGGAGGGCCGGGTTACAATGAGCAGTTCTTC. Translation gives CSVEGIAGGPGYNEQFF. This chain joins TRBV29-1 and TRBJ2-1; 11 bases agree with TRBD2. This CDR3 has 17 amino acids. V shed 1 base, J shed 4 bases, and the junction held 9 bases outside the gene matches. CDR1 is SQVTM, CDR2 ANQGSEA, per germline.

The chain has TRBV7-2 and TRBJ2-3; 9 nucleotides agree with TRBD2. V was pared by 2 bases and J by 2 bases, with 11 bases of the junction left unmatched. The CDR3 length is 18 residues. Germline values: CDR1 SGHTA, CDR2 FQGNSA. The CDR3 coding sequence is TGTGCCAGCAGCTTATGGTTTATGACTAGCGGATCCACAGATACGCAGTATTTT. This translates into CASSLWFMTSGSTDTQYF.

Note on this clone: Other DNA sequences in the same sample also yield this CDR3. V and J are TRBV27 and TRBJ1-5; perhaps TRBD1 as D (6 bases). V was clipped by 3 bases and J by 0 bases, with 6 bases between them. This CDR3 has 14 residues. Germline-derived CDR1 and CDR2 are MNHEY and SMNVEV (reference sequence). CDR3 residues: CASSLTGSNQPQHF. The CDR3 DNA follows: TGTGCCAGCAGTTTGACAGGTAGCAATCAGCCCCAGCATTTT.

The gene calls are TRBV18 and TRBJ2-1, with D possibly TRBD2 on 5 matching bases. The CDR3 spans 16 residues. The germline gives CDR1 KGHSH, CDR2 LQKENI. V was pared by 3 bases and J by 6 bases, with 18 bases between. The CDR3 DNA follows: TGTGCCAGCTCACCCTTACAGTGGGAGTCGAGCAATGAGCAGTTCTTC. Its translation: CASSPLQWESSNEQFF.

V and J are TRBV15 and TRBJ2-7, with D unclear. Germline CDR1 LNHNV, CDR2 YYDKDF (reference sequence). Trimming removed 0 bases at V and 4 bases at J, with 16 bases between. There are 16 residues in the CDR3. The CDR3 protein is CATSREPGSFSYEQYF. CDR3 DNA: TGTGCCACCAGCAGAGAACCAGGCTCCTTTTCTTACGAGCAGTACTTC.

The chain is built from TRBV4-2 and TRBJ2-7; 7 bases fit TRBD1. The trim removed 0 bases at V and 0 bases at J, leaving 5 bases unmatched. This CDR3 is 16 amino acids long. Germline V gene sequence: CDR1 LGHNA, CDR2 YNFKEQ. CDR3 sequence: CASSQDGDRYSYEQYF. CDR3 in DNA: TGTGCCAGCAGCCAAGATGGGGACAGATACTCCTACGAGCAGTACTTC.

The rearrangement uses TRBV15 and TRBJ2-5; no definite D call. The ends were cut back, 0 bases at V and 5 bases at J, with 7 bases in the middle. There are 13 residues in the CDR3. Looked up from germline, CDR1 is LNHNV and CDR2 is YYDKDF (reference sequence). DNA for the CDR3: TGTGCCACCAGCAGAGATCCTAGGGAGACCCAGTACTTC. The encoded protein is CATSRDPRETQYF.

The V call is TRBV30, the J call TRBJ2-3; 8 nucleotides agree with TRBD1. The CDR3 totals 15 residues. The germline gives CDR1 GTSNPN, CDR2 SVGIG (reference sequence). V was pared by 5 bases and J by 4 bases, with 11 bases of the junction left unmatched. CDR3 sequence: CAWSTGQGAADTQYF. The CDR3 DNA sequence: TGTGCCTGGTCAACCGGGCAGGGGGCCGCAGATACGCAGTATTTT.